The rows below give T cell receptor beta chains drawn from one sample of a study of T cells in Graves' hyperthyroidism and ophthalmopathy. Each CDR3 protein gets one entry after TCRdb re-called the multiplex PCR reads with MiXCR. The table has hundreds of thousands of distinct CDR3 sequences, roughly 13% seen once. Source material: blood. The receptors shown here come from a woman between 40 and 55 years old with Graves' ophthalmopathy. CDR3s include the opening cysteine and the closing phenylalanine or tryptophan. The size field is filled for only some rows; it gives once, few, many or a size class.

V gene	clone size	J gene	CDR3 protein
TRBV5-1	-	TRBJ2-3	CASSLQRGGGTDTQYF
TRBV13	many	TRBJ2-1	CASSFIRGAYRDEQFF
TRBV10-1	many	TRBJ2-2	CASSESLGLAGELFF
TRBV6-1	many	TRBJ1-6	CASSHGQGNSPLHF
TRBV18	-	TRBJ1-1	CASSPRGKGSVHTEAFF
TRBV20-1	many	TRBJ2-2	CSATTYTGELFF
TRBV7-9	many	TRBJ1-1	CASSSQGKNTEAFF
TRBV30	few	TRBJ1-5	CAWSVPGIGQPQHF
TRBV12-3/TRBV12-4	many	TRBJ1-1	CASSTGMNTEAFF
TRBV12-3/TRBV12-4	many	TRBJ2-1	CASSLFSYNEQFF
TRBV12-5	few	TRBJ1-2	CASGLDPLDRTYGYTF
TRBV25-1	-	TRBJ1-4	CASSERRTGGREKLFF
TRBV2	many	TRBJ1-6	CASSEGYNSPLHF
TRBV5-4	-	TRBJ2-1	CASSLDASFPEQFF
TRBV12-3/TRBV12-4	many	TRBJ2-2	CASSTGEGGELFF
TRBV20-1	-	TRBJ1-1	CSARGRGRGANTEAFF
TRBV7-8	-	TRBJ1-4	CASSFRARTTNEKLFF
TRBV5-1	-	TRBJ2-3	CASSSTSGGIDTQYF
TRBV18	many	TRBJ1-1	CASSLGRVGTNTEAFF
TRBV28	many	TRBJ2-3	CASSLTGALTDTQYF
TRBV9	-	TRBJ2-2	CASSVEATGELFF
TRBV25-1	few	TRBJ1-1	CASSEVPTGVTEAFF